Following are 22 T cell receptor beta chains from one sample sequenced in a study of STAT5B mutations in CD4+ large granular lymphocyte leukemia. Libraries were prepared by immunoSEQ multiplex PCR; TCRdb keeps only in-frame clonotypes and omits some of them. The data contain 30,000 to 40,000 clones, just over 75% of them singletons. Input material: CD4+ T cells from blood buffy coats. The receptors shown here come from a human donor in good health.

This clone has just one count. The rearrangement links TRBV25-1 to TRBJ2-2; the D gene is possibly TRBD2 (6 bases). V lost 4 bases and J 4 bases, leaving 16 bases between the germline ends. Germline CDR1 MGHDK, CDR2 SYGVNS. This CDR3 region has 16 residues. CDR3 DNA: TGTGCCAGCAGTGTGGGACTGGTGGAGGTCACCGGGGAGCTGTTTTTT. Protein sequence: CASSVGLVEVTGELFF.

The CDR3 DNA is TGTGCCAGCAGCACGGGACGGACGACTCACAGCAATCAGCCCCAGCATTTT. Its protein product is CASSTGRTTHSNQPQHF. The chain recombines TRBV21-1 with TRBJ1-5. TRBV21-1 is labeled a pseudogene. The CDR3 is 17 amino acids.

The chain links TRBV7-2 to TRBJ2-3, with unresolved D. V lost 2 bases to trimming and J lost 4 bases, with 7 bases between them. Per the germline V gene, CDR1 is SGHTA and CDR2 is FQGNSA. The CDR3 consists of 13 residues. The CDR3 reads CASSLMNPDTQYF. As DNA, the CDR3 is TGTGCCAGCAGCTTAATGAATCCAGATACGCAGTATTTT.

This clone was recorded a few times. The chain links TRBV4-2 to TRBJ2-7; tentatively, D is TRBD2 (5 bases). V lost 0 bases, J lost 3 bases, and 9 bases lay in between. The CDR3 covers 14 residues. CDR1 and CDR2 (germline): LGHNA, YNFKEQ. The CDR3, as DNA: TGTGCCAGCAGCCAAGACCGAGCGGACTACGAGCAGTACTTC. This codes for CASSQDRADYEQYF.

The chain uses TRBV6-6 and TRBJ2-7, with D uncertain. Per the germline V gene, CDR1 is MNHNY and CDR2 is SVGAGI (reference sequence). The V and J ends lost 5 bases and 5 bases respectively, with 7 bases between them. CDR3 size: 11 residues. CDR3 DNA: TGTGCCAGCAGTGAAAGCAACGAGCAGTACTTC. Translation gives CASSESNEQYF.

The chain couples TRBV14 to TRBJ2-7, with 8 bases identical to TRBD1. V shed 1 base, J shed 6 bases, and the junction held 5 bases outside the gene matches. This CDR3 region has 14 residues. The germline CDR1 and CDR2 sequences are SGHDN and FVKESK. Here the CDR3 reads CASSQGSGGREQYF. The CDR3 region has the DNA TGTGCCAGCAGCCAAGGGTCAGGGGGCCGCGAGCAGTACTTC.

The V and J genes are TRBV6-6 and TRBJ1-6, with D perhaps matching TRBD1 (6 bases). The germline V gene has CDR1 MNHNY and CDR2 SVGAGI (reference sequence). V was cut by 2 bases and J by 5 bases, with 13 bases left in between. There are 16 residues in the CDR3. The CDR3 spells CASSYRPGVDNSPLHF. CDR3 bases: TGTGCCAGCAGTTACAGGCCAGGGGTCGATAATTCACCCCTCCACTTT.

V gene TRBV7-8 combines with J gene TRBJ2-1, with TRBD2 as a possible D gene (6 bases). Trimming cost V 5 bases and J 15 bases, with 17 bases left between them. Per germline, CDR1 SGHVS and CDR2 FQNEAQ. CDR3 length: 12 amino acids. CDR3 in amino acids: CASSDFGRVPFF. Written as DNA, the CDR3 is TGTGCCAGCAGCGATTTCGGGAGAGTCCCGTTCTTC. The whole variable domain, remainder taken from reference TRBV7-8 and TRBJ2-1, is GAGVSQSPRYKVAKRGQDVALRCDPISGHVSLFWYQQALGQGPEFLTYFQNEAQLDKSGLPSDRFFAERPEGSVSTLKIQRTQQEDSAVYLCASSDFGRVPFFGPGTRLTVL.

The CDR3 DNA reads TGTGCCAGCAGCGCCACCGATGTTAGCACTGAAGCTTTCTTT. It yields the protein CASSATDVSTEAFF. This sequence joins TRBV9 and TRBJ1-1; no clear D gene. This CDR3 contains 14 residues. V was cut by 3 bases and J by 4 bases, with 13 bases left in between. Looked up from germline, CDR1 is SGDLS and CDR2 is YYNGEE.

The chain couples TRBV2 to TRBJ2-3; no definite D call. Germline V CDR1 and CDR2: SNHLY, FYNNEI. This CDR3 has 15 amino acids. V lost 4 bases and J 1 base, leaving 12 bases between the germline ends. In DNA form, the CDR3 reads TGTGCCAGCAGTGCCCCCTCTCAGGGCACAGATACGCAGTATTTT. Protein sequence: CASSAPSQGTDTQYF.

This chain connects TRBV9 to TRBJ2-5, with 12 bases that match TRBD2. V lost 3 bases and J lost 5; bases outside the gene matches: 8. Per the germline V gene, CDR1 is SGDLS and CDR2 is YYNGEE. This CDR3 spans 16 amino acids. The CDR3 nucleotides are TGTGCCAGCAGCGACTCTCTAGCGGGGGGGCTGGAGACCCAGTACTTC. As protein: CASSDSLAGGLETQYF. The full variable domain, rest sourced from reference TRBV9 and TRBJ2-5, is DSGVTQTPKHLITATGQRVTLRCSPRSGDLSVYWYQQSLDQGLQFLIQYYNGEERAKGNILERFSAQQFPDLHSELNLSSLELGDSALYFCASSDSLAGGLETQYFGPGTRLLVL.

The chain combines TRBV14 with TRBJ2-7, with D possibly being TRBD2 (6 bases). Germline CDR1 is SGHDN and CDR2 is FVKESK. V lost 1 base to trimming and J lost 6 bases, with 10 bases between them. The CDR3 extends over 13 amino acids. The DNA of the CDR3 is TGTGCCAGCAGCCAAGCAGGGACTTTCGAGCAGTACTTC. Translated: CASSQAGTFEQYF.

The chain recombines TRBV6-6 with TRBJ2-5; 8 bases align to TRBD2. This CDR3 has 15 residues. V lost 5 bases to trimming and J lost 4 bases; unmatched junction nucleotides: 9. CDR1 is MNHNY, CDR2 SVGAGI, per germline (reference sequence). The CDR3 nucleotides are TGTGCCAGCAGTCCCCTCACAGCGGGGGTAGAGACCCAGTACTTC. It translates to CASSPLTAGVETQYF.

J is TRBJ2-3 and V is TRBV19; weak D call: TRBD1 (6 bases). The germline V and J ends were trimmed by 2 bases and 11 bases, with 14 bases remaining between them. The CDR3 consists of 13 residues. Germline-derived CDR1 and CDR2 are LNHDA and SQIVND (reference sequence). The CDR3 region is CASSIRGNVGQYF. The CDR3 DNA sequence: TGTGCCAGTAGTATAAGGGGGAACGTCGGGCAGTATTTT.

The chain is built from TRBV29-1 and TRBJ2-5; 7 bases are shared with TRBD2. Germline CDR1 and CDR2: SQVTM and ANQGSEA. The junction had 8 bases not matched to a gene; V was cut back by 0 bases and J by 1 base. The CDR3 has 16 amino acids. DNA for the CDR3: TGCAGCGTTGAAGAAGTGGTGGGGGGGGGCCAAGAGACCCAGTACTTC. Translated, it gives CSVEEVVGGGQETQYF.

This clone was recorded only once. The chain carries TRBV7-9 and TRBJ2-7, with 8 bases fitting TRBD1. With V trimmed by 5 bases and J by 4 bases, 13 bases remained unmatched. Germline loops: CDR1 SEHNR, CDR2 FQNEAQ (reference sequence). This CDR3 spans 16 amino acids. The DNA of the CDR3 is TGTGCCAGCAGCGCTCTCGGACAGGGAATTAGGTACGAGCAGTACTTC. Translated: CASSALGQGIRYEQYF.

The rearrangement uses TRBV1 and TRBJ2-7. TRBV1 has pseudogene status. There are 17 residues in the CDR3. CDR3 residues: CTSSQERAENNSYEQYF. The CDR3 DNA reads TGCACCAGCAGCCAAGAAAGGGCCGAAAATAACTCCTACGAGCAGTACTTC.

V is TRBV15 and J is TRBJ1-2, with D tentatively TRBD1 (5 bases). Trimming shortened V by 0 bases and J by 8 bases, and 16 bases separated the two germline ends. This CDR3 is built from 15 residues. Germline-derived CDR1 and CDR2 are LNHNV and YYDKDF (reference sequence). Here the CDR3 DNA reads TGTGCCACCAGCAGAGATCAGAGGGGCGAAGGGGGCTACACCTTC. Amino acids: CATSRDQRGEGGYTF.

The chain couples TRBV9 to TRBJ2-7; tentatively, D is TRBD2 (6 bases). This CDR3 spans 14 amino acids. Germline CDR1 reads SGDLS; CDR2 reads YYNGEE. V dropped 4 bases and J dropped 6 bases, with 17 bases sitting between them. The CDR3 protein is CASSQGGGLGEQYF. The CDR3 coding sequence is TGTGCCAGCAGCCAGGGTGGGGGGTTGGGCGAGCAGTACTTC.

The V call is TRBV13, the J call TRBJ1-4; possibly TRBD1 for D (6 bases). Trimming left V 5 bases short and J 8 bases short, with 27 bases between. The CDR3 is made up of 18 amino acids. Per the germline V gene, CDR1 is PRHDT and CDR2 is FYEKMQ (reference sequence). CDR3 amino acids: CASSATPRRGGRGEKLFF. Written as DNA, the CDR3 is TGTGCCAGCAGCGCAACCCCACGGCGAGGGGGAAGAGGGGAAAAACTGTTTTTT.

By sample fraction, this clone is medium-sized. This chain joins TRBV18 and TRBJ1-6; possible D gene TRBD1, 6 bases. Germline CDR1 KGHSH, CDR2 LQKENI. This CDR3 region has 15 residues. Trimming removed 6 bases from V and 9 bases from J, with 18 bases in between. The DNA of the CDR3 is TGTGCCAGCTCTTCCACAGGGTTGGGGTCTTCACCCCTCCACTTT. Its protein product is CASSSTGLGSSPLHF. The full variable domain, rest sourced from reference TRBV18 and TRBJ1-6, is NAGVMQNPRHLVRRRGQEARLRCSPMKGHSHVYWYRQLPEEGLKFMVYLQKENIIDESGMPKERFSAEFPKEGPSILRIQQVVRGDSAAYFCASSSTGLGSSPLHFGNGTRLTVT.

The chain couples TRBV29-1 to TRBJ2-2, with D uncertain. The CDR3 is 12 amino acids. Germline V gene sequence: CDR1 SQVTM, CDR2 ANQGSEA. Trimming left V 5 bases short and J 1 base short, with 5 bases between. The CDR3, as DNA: TGCAGCGTTTGGGGGAACACCGGGGAGCTGTTTTTT. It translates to CSVWGNTGELFF.